The 21 T cell receptor beta chains listed next were all sequenced from one sample in a study of T cell changes during pregnancy in multiple sclerosis. Sequenced by immunoSEQ multiplex PCR; TCRdb stores in-frame clones only, minus some. This table has about 20,000 clones, 85% to 90% appearing once. Sequencing used CD8+ T cells from peripheral blood mononuclear cells, obtained in the second trimester of pregnancy. Receptors were obtained from a female donor in good health, enrolled as a control in a pregnancy study.

This chain connects TRBV6-5 to TRBJ2-1; 11 nucleotides match TRBD2. The germline CDR1 and CDR2 sequences are MNHEY and SVGAGI. V shed 6 bases and J 6 bases; nucleotides not matched to a gene: 7. The CDR3 contains 15 residues. The CDR3 sequence: CASSITSGSGNEQFF. The CDR3 DNA sequence: TGTGCCAGCAGCATCACTAGCGGGAGTGGCAATGAGCAGTTCTTC.

The J gene is TRBJ2-1, the V gene TRBV11-2; 9 bases align to TRBD1. The CDR3 spans 16 residues. The V and J ends lost 0 bases and 4 bases, in that order; junction bases with no gene match: 4. The germline gives CDR1 SGHAT, CDR2 FQNNGV. The CDR3 is CASSLDRTGVYNEQFF. The CDR3 DNA is TGTGCCAGCAGCTTAGATCGGACAGGGGTTTACAATGAGCAGTTCTTC.

V and J are TRBV19 and TRBJ2-1; D not resolved. Trimming took 3 bases from V and 2 from J, leaving 11 bases between them. Germline V lookup: CDR1 LNHDA, CDR2 SQIVND (reference sequence). This CDR3 contains 15 residues. CDR3 residues: CASSISAEPYNEQFF. For the CDR3, the DNA is TGTGCCAGTAGTATCAGCGCGGAACCCTACAATGAGCAGTTCTTC.

CDR3 residues: CASSRSSGSYLEQYF. Written as DNA, the CDR3 is TGTGCCAGCAGTAGATCTAGCGGGAGCTATCTCGAGCAGTACTTC. This sequence joins TRBV27 and TRBJ2-7; 10 nucleotides match TRBD2. V gave up 5 bases and J gave up 6 bases; unmatched junction bases: 10. The CDR3 runs 15 residues. Germline CDR1 and CDR2: MNHEY and SMNVEV (reference sequence).

The chain couples TRBV4-3 to TRBJ2-1, with 7 positions matching TRBD2. The CDR3 totals 14 residues. Trimming removed 4 bases from V and 8 bases from J; junction bases left unmatched: 8. Germline assignment: CDR1 LGHNA and CDR2 YSLEER. CDR3 residues: CASSLGTGRYEQFF. The CDR3 bases are TGCGCCAGCAGCCTTGGGACCGGGAGGTATGAGCAGTTCTTC.

The chain joins TRBV6-4 to TRBJ2-1; 11 bases agree with TRBD2. This CDR3 is 15 amino acids long. Trimming cost V 3 bases and J 4 bases; bases outside gene matches: 2. The germline CDR1 and CDR2 sequences are MRHNA and SNTAGT. CDR3: CASSELAGEYNEQFF. CDR3 coding DNA: TGTGCCAGCAGTGAACTAGCGGGAGAATACAATGAGCAGTTCTTC.

This rearrangement joins TRBV4-1 to TRBJ1-4; 9 bases line up with TRBD1. Germline values: CDR1 MGHRA, CDR2 YSYEKL. The CDR3 loop spans 13 amino acids. V dropped 1 base and J dropped 11; count of bases not matched to a gene: 2. The CDR3 reads CASSQAGTGKLFF. CDR3 DNA: TGCGCCAGCAGCCAAGCTGGGACAGGGAAACTGTTTTTT.

The chain combines TRBV18 with TRBJ2-7; D gene unclear. The CDR3 is 11 amino acids. Trimming removed 6 bases at V and 1 base at J, with 4 bases between. Per the germline V gene, CDR1 is KGHSH and CDR2 is LQKENI. CDR3 amino acids: CASSASYEQYF. The CDR3 bases are TGTGCCAGCTCCGCGTCCTACGAGCAGTACTTC.

V gene TRBV7-9 combines with J gene TRBJ2-3; possible D gene TRBD2, 5 bases. The CDR3 contains 17 residues. Germline assignment: CDR1 SEHNR and CDR2 FQNEAQ (reference sequence). Trimming left V 5 bases short and J 4 bases short, with 22 bases between. DNA for the CDR3: TGTGCCAGCAGCCCACCCTTGGGGAGTGAGATTGCAGATACGCAGTATTTT. Residues: CASSPPLGSEIADTQYF.

This chain links TRBV30 with TRBJ2-7; tentative D call: TRBD1 (6 bases). V shed 4 bases and J shed 3 bases, with 16 bases lying between them. Per germline, CDR1 GTSNPN and CDR2 SVGIG (reference sequence). This CDR3 region has 14 residues. DNA of the CDR3: TGTGCCTGGATTAACACCAGGGGCCACTACGAGCAGTACTTC. Its translation: CAWINTRGHYEQYF. The variable domain in full, with the rest retrieved from reference TRBV30 and TRBJ2-7, is SQTIHQWPATLVQPVGSPLSLECTVEGTSNPNLYWYRQAAGRGLQLLFYSVGIGQISSEVPQNLSASRPQDRQFILSSKKLLLSDSGFYLCAWINTRGHYEQYFGPGTRLTVT.

CDR3 coding DNA: TGCGCCAGCAGCCAAGTACTGGGGGCCACAGATACGCAGTATTTT. Translation gives CASSQVLGATDTQYF. The rearrangement uses TRBV4-1 and TRBJ2-3; D may be TRBD1 (6 bases). The CDR3 loop spans 15 amino acids. Trimming shortened V by 1 base and J by 2 bases, and 10 bases separated the two germline ends. The germline CDR1 and CDR2 sequences are MGHRA and YSYEKL.

V and J are TRBV2 and TRBJ2-7; a weak D match, TRBD2 (6 bases). The CDR3 is 13 residues long. CDR1 is SNHLY and CDR2 is FYNNEI in the germline V gene. V lost 6 bases to trimming and J lost 2 bases, with 11 bases between them. The CDR3 bases are TGTGCCAGCAGGGGACTGTCTACCTACGAGCAGTACTTC. This gives the protein CASRGLSTYEQYF.

V is TRBV30 and J is TRBJ2-7, with a tentative D call TRBD1 (6 bases). Germline-derived CDR1 and CDR2 are GTSNPN and SVGIG (reference sequence). The CDR3 spans 12 residues. The V and J ends lost 2 bases and 5 bases respectively, with 10 bases between them. The CDR3 sequence is CAWSLGADEQYF. The CDR3 bases are TGTGCCTGGAGTTTGGGGGCCGACGAGCAGTACTTC.

This rearrangement joins TRBV4-1 to TRBJ1-4; unclear D gene. The germline V gene has CDR1 MGHRA and CDR2 YSYEKL. This CDR3 spans 12 amino acids. Trimming took off 1 base at V and 15 bases at J, with 12 bases between the two ends. The CDR3 DNA follows: TGCGCCAGCAGCCAAGGTTCGGGGTATTTGTTTTTT. It specifies CASSQGSGYLFF.

The V call is TRBV7-9, the J call TRBJ2-3, with TRBD1 identical over 7 bases. Germline V gene data show CDR1 as SEHNR and CDR2 as FQNEAQ (reference sequence). This CDR3 has 13 residues. V lost 8 bases to trimming and J lost 4 bases; unmatched junction nucleotides: 6. Here the CDR3 reads CASGAGGADTQYF. The CDR3 DNA reads as TGTGCCAGCGGGGCAGGGGGTGCAGATACGCAGTATTTT.

This chain uses TRBV27 with TRBJ2-2, with a tentative D call TRBD1 (5 bases). Trimming removed 6 bases at V and 6 bases at J, with 14 bases between. Germline V gene sequence: CDR1 MNHEY, CDR2 SMNVEV (reference sequence). CDR3 size: 14 residues. CDR3 residues: CASSPSQDPGELFF. The DNA of the CDR3 is TGTGCCAGCAGCCCCTCACAGGACCCCGGGGAGCTGTTTTTT.

The table lists this clone with a count of one. Here the CDR3 DNA reads TGTGCCAGCAGTCTAGCGGGAGGTGAAGTAGATACGCAGTATTTT. Its translation: CASSLAGGEVDTQYF. The chain recombines TRBV28 with TRBJ2-3, with 11 bases fitting TRBD2. The CDR3 has 15 residues. V lost 5 bases to trimming and J lost 5 bases; unmatched junction nucleotides: 6. Germline CDR1 reads MDHEN; CDR2 reads SYDVKM. The variable domain in full, with the rest retrieved from reference TRBV28 and TRBJ2-3, is DVKVTQSSRYLVKRTGEKVFLECVQDMDHENMFWYRQDPGLGLRLIYFSYDVKMKEKGDIPEGYSVSREKKERFSLILESASTNQTSMYLCASSLAGGEVDTQYFGPGTRLTVL.

The genes are TRBV27 and TRBJ1-1; TRBD1 agrees at 8 bases. V lost 6 bases, J lost 5 bases, and 5 bases stayed unmatched. Germline-derived CDR1 and CDR2 are MNHEY and SMNVEV (reference sequence). CDR3 length: 13 residues. This CDR3 reads CASRKNRGTEAFF. CDR3 nucleotides: TGTGCCAGCAGAAAAAACAGGGGGACTGAAGCTTTCTTT.

The chain is built from TRBV7-6 and TRBJ2-2; D is possibly TRBD1 (6 bases). Germline assignment: CDR1 SGHVS and CDR2 FNYEAQ. The length of the CDR3 is 17 residues. V dropped 6 bases and J dropped 2 bases, with 19 bases sitting between them. The CDR3 sequence is CASSFPAGQPNTGELFF. The CDR3 DNA sequence: TGTGCCAGCAGTTTTCCGGCCGGACAGCCAAACACCGGGGAGCTGTTTTTT.

The rearrangement uses TRBV7-6 and TRBJ2-7, with D possibly being TRBD2 (6 bases). Germline assignment: CDR1 SGHVS and CDR2 FNYEAQ. Trimming removed 4 bases at V and 4 bases at J, with 11 bases between. CDR3 length: 13 amino acids. The CDR3: CASSSGEGYEQYF. Here the CDR3 DNA reads TGTGCCAGCAGCTCGGGGGAAGGGTACGAGCAGTACTTC. The variable domain in full, completed from reference TRBV7-6 and TRBJ2-7, reads GAGVSQSPRYKVTKRGQDVALRCDPISGHVSLYWYRQALGQGPEFLTYFNYEAQQDKSGLPNDRFSAERPEGSISTLTIQRTEQRDSAMYRCASSSGEGYEQYFGPGTRLTVT.

This clone was observed a handful of times. J is TRBJ2-1 and V is TRBV6-5; no reliable D call. Germline CDR1 reads MNHEY; CDR2 reads SVGAGI. With 5 bases removed from V and 4 bases from J, the gap between germline ends came to 6 bases. The length of the CDR3 is 12 residues. The CDR3 DNA sequence: TGTGCCAGCAGTCGAGGTTACAATGAGCAGTTCTTC. Residues: CASSRGYNEQFF.